What follows are 16 T cell receptor beta chains derived from one specimen sequenced in a study of follicular helper T cells after annual influenza vaccination. Sequenced by immunoSEQ multiplex PCR; TCRdb stores in-frame clones only, minus some. The sample records approximately 30,000 clones, 65% to 85% being singletons. Regarding time point: 2014-2015 season, pre-vaccination. The sample was CXCR5+ CD38- circulating T follicular helper cells from blood, taken on the day of influenza vaccination. As for subset: circulating Tfh, non-naive CD4+CXCR5+PD-1+ (ICOS+CD38+ or ICOS-CD38-). The receptors originated from an adult who received the influenza vaccine.

The genes are TRBV18 and TRBJ1-5; D unresolved. With 2 bases removed from V and 3 bases from J, the gap between germline ends came to 14 bases. This CDR3 is built from 16 residues. The germline V gene encodes CDR1 KGHSH and CDR2 LQKENI. CDR3 sequence: CASSPFGGVNNQPQHF. For the CDR3, the DNA is TGTGCCAGCTCACCATTTGGAGGTGTGAACAATCAGCCCCAGCATTTT.

CDR3 sequence reads: CASSLGQGGPGANVLTF. CDR3 nucleotide sequence: TGTGCCAGCAGCTTGGGGCAGGGTGGTCCTGGGGCCAACGTCCTGACTTTC. J is TRBJ2-6 and V is TRBV5-6; D is perhaps TRBD1 (5 bases). V was pared by 0 bases and J by 2 bases, with 12 bases between. Germline V gives CDR1 SGHDT, CDR2 YYEEEE. CDR3 length equals 17 residues.

The V gene is TRBV6-1, the J gene TRBJ2-5; a possible D gene is TRBD2 (6 bases). Germline V gene data show CDR1 as MNHNS and CDR2 as SASEGT. The CDR3 sequence is 14 residues long. V was shortened by 4 bases and J by 5 bases, with 14 bases between the two germline ends. The CDR3 DNA sequence: TGTGCCAGCAGTGTGGACCCGGAGGGGGAGACCCAGTACTTC. This translates into CASSVDPEGETQYF.

The sample holds a few counts of this clone. The chain's CDR3 is CASSPFWSSYEQYF. The CDR3 coding sequence is TGTGCCAGCAGCCCTTTCTGGAGCTCCTACGAGCAGTACTTC. This chain joins TRBV7-8 and TRBJ2-7; D gene ambiguous. V lost 5 bases and J lost 0, with 11 bases in between. The CDR3 is 14 amino acids. The germline CDR1 and CDR2 sequences are SGHVS and FQNEAQ. Complete variable domain (other parts from reference TRBV7-8 and TRBJ2-7): GAGVSQSPRYKVAKRGQDVALRCDPISGHVSLFWYQQALGQGPEFLTYFQNEAQLDKSGLPSDRFFAERPEGSVSTLKIQRTQQEDSAVYLCASSPFWSSYEQYFGPGTRLTVT.

A single count supports this clone. The chain links TRBV7-9 to TRBJ2-7, with 10 bases that match TRBD1. Germline V lookup: CDR1 SEHNR, CDR2 FQNEAQ (reference sequence). This CDR3 is 16 amino acids long. J gave up 6 bases and V 5 bases, and 13 bases lay outside the gene matches. In DNA, the CDR3 is TGTGCCAGCAGCACCAAGTTGGGACAGGGGTCCGGCGAGCAGTACTTC. Translating gives CASSTKLGQGSGEQYF.

The V gene is TRBV19, the J gene TRBJ1-5; 9 bases agree with TRBD1. The junction had 9 bases not matched to a gene; V was cut back by 9 bases and J by 0 bases. This CDR3 is built from 16 residues. Per the germline V gene, CDR1 is LNHDA and CDR2 is SQIVND (reference sequence). The CDR3 nucleotides read TGTGCCAGCGGCGGACAGGGGACTTATAGCAATCAGCCCCAGCATTTT. Amino acid sequence: CASGGQGTYSNQPQHF.

The rearrangement links TRBV28 to TRBJ2-3; the D gene is possibly TRBD1 (5 bases). The V end lost 6 bases, the J end lost 1 base, and 17 bases lay between the germline ends. The CDR3 covers 16 residues. CDR1 MDHEN and CDR2 SYDVKM come from the germline V gene. CDR3 region: CASSPARAVGTDTQYF. DNA for the CDR3: TGTGCCAGCAGCCCCGCCAGGGCGGTTGGCACAGATACGCAGTATTTT.

This chain joins TRBV18 and TRBJ2-5; D possibly corresponds to TRBD2 (5 bases). Germline V gene sequence: CDR1 KGHSH, CDR2 LQKENI. The CDR3 runs 16 residues. Trimming pared 3 bases from V and 3 bases from J, leaving 17 bases between. DNA for the CDR3: TGTGCCAGCTCACCTTTCCCGCCCGGAGGTGAAGAGACCCAGTACTTC. It encodes CASSPFPPGGEETQYF.

This clone was found once. The chain joins TRBV7-6 to TRBJ1-2; D unclear. Germline V CDR1 and CDR2: SGHVS, FNYEAQ. Trimming left V 3 bases short and J 3 bases short, with 14 bases between. There are 15 residues in the CDR3. The CDR3 DNA sequence: TGTGCCAGCAGCTTGCGGCCCCCTCCAGACTATGGCTACACCTTC. Translated, it gives CASSLRPPPDYGYTF. The entire variable domain, with the rest obtained from reference TRBV7-6 and TRBJ1-2, is as follows: GAGVSQSPRYKVTKRGQDVALRCDPISGHVSLYWYRQALGQGPEFLTYFNYEAQQDKSGLPNDRFSAERPEGSISTLTIQRTEQRDSAMYRCASSLRPPPDYGYTFGSGTRLTVV.

The J gene is TRBJ2-2, the V gene TRBV28; 11 nucleotides line up with TRBD2. The CDR3 has 14 amino acids. The ends lost 9 bases at V and 6 bases at J; junction bases unmatched: 6. Germline assignment: CDR1 MDHEN and CDR2 SYDVKM. The CDR3 reads CASIAGGFPGELFF. CDR3 nucleotide sequence: TGTGCCAGTATAGCGGGAGGGTTCCCCGGGGAGCTGTTTTTT. Supplemented by reference TRBV28 and TRBJ2-2, the full variable domain reads DVKVTQSSRYLVKRTGEKVFLECVQDMDHENMFWYRQDPGLGLRLIYFSYDVKMKEKGDIPEGYSVSREKKERFSLILESASTNQTSMYLCASIAGGFPGELFFGEGSRLTVL.

The V gene is TRBV29-1, the J gene TRBJ2-3; 9 bases fit TRBD2. CDR1 is SQVTM and CDR2 is ANQGSEA in the germline V gene. The CDR3 sequence is 15 residues long. The V gene end was trimmed by 1 base and the J gene end by 6 bases; junction bases not matched to a gene: 8. Written as DNA, the CDR3 is TGCAGCGTTGAAGTAAGCGGGACTAGCAGGGATACGCAGTATTTT. Translating it yields CSVEVSGTSRDTQYF.

J is TRBJ1-6 and V is TRBV19, with D possibly being TRBD1 (5 bases). CDR3 size: 15 residues. V was clipped by 3 bases and J by 8 bases, with 14 bases between them. Germline V gene lookup returns CDR1 LNHDA and CDR2 SQIVND (reference sequence). This CDR3 reads CASSIGGIGDSPLHF. The CDR3 coding sequence is TGTGCCAGTAGTATTGGTGGCATAGGGGATTCACCCCTCCACTTT.

The gene calls are TRBV6-5 and TRBJ2-2, with 11 positions matching TRBD2. The J segment lost 4 bases and the V segment lost 6 bases, leaving 4 bases of the junction unmatched. This CDR3 has 15 residues. Germline V gives CDR1 MNHEY, CDR2 SVGAGI. DNA of the CDR3: TGTGCCAGCAGCCACGGGACTAGCGGCACCGGGGAGCTGTTTTTT. It encodes CASSHGTSGTGELFF.

V gene TRBV13 combines with J gene TRBJ1-2, with D perhaps TRBD1 (6 bases). Between the trimmed V and J ends, which lost 3 bases and 8 bases, there was a span of 10 bases. The CDR3 is 12 residues long. The germline V gene has CDR1 PRHDT and CDR2 FYEKMQ (reference sequence). CDR3 DNA sequence: TGTGCCAGCAGCTTCAGGGGAGGGGGCTACACCTTC. It is translated as CASSFRGGGYTF.

The chain couples TRBV27 to TRBJ1-5; D perhaps matches TRBD1 (6 bases). The CDR3 contains 16 residues. Deletions cut 5 bases from V and 1 base from J, with 15 bases between. CDR1 and CDR2 from the germline V gene are MNHEY and SMNVEV (reference sequence). The CDR3 reads CASSRYSGESNQPQHF. The CDR3 DNA is TGTGCCAGCAGTCGATACTCAGGGGAAAGCAATCAGCCCCAGCATTTT.

In nucleotides, the CDR3 is TGTGCCATCACCAGGGGGGACAGAGGCCTCTTCTCTGGAAACACCATATATTTT. Protein: CAITRGDRGLFSGNTIYF. The chain couples TRBV10-3 to TRBJ1-3; TRBD1 agrees at 7 bases. With 7 bases clipped from V and 0 bases from J, the junction kept 15 bases outside the gene matches. This CDR3 region has 18 residues. Germline CDR1 reads ENHRY; CDR2 reads SYGVKD.